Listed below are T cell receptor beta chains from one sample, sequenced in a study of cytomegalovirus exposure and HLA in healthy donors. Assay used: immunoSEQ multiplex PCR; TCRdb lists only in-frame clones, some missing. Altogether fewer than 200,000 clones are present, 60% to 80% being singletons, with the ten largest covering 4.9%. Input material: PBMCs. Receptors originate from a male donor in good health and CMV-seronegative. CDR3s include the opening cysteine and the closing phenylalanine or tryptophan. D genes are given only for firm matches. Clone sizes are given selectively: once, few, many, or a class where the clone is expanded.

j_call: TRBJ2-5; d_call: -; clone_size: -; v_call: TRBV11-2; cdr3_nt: TGTGCCAGCAGCTTAGTCGACTTACAAGAGACCCAGTACTTC; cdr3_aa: CASSLVDLQETQYF
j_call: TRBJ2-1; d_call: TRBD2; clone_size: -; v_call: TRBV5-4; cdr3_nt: TGTGCCAGCAGCTCGGGACTAGCGGCATTTTGGCAGTTCTTC; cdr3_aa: CASSSGLAAFWQFF
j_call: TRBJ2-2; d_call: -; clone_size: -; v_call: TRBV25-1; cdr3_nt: TGTGCCAGCAGTTTAACAGGACAGACCGGGGAGCTGTTTTTT; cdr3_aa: CASSLTGQTGELFF
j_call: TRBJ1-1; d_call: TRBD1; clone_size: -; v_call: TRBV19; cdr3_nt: TGTGCCACCTCGACCTACAGGGGGCGGACTGAAGCTTTCTTT; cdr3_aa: CATSTYRGRTEAFF
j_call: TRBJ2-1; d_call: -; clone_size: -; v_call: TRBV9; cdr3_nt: TGTGCCAGCAGCCGCCGGGACAACTCCTACAATGAGCAGTTCTTC; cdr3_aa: CASSRRDNSYNEQFF
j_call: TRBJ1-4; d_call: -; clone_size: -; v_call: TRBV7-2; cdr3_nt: TGTGCCAGCAGCTCGAACGGGCGGGGGGAAAAACTGTTTTTT; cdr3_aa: CASSSNGRGEKLFF
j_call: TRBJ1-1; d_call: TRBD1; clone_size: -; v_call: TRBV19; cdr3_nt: TGTGCCAGTAGTCCTCGGACAGGGGTCCCGAACACTGAAGCTTTCTTT; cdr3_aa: CASSPRTGVPNTEAFF
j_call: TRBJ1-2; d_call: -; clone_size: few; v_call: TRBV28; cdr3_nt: TGTGCCAGCAGACAGGTCCTCCATGGCTACACCTTC; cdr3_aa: CASRQVLHGYTF
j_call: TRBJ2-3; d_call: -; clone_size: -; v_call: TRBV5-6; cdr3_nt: TGTGCCAGCAGCTTGGGGCTAGCACAACATACGCAGTATTTT; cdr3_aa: CASSLGLAQHTQYF
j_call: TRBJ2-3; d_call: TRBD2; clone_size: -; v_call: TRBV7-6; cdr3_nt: TGTGCCAGCAGCCTCCTGACTAGCGGGAAGGGGCGGGAGCAGTATTTT; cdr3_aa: CASSLLTSGKGREQYF
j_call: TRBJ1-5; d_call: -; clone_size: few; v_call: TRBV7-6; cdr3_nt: TGTGCCAGCAGCTTAACCAGGGGAGGCAATCAGCCCCAGCATTTT; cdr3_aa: CASSLTRGGNQPQHF
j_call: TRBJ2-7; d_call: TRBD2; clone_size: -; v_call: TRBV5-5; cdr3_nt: TGTGCCAGCAGCTTGACTAGCGGGAGCACCTACGAGCAGTACTTC; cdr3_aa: CASSLTSGSTYEQYF
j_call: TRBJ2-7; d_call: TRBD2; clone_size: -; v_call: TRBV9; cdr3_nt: TGTGCCAGCAGCGTAGCAGCGGGGGACTACGAGCAGTACTTC; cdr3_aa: CASSVAAGDYEQYF
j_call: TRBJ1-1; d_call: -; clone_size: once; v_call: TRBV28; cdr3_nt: TGTGCCACGCGGGGGAACTTGAACACTGAAGCTTTCTTT; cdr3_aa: CATRGNLNTEAFF
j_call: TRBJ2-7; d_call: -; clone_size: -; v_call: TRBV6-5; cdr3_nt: TGTGCCAGCAGTTACCGGGCAGGGAACAGCTACGAGCAGTACTTC; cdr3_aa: CASSYRAGNSYEQYF
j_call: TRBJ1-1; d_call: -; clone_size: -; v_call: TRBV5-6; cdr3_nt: TGTGCCAGCAGCCCCCGTAGGCGGGGGACTGAAGCTTTCTTT; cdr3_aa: CASSPRRRGTEAFF
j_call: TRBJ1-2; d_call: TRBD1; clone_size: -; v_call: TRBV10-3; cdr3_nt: TGTGCCAGCGCGACAGGGTGGTATGGCTACACCTTC; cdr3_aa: CASATGWYGYTF
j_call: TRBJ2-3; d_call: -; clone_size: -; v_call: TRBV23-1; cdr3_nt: TGCGCCAGCAGTCAATCGAGAATTATACCAGATACGCAGTATTTT; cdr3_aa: CASSQSRIIPDTQYF
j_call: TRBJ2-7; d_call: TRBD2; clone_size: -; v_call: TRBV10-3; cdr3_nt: TGTGCCATCAGTGAGCGGGAACTAGCGGGAGAAGCCTACGAGCAGTACTTC; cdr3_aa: CAISERELAGEAYEQYF
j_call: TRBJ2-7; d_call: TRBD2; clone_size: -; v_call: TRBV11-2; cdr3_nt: TGTGCCAGCAGCCCTCCGGGGAGGGAATACGAGCAGTACTTC; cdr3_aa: CASSPPGREYEQYF
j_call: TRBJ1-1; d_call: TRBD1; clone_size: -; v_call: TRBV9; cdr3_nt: TGTGCCAGCAGCGTTGGACAGGGGTATACTGAAGCTTTCTTT; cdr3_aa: CASSVGQGYTEAFF
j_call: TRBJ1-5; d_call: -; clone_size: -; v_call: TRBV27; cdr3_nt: TGTGCCAGCAGTGAACTCCGGGACACCCTCGTAGCCCAGCATTTT; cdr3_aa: CASSELRDTLVAQHF
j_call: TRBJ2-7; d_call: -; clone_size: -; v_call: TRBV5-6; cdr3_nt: TGTGCCAGCAGCCGCGGGCCGGGGAAGACCTACGAGCAGTACTTC; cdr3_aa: CASSRGPGKTYEQYF
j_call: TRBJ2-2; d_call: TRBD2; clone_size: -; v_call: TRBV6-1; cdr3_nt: TGTGCCAGCAGTGTCGGGGGAGGGGAGGCCCCAAACACCGGGGAGCTGTTTTTT; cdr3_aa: CASSVGGGEAPNTGELFF
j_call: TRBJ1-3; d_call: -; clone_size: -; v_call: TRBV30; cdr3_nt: TGTGCCTGGAGTGTGGGGAGCCTATCTGGAAACACCATATATTTT; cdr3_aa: CAWSVGSLSGNTIYF
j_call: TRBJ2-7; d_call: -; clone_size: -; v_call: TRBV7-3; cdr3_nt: TGTGCCAGCAGCCGCGAGAGAGCGGGCGAGCAGTACTTC; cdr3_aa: CASSRERAGEQYF
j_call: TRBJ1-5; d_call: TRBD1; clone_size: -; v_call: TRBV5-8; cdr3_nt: TGTGCCAGCAGTCGACAGGGAGAGGGCAATCAGCCCCAGCATTTT; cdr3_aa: CASSRQGEGNQPQHF
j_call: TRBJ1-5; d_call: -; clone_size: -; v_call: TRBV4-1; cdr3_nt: TGCGCCAGCAGCCACCATAGGGACACTTATAGCAATCAGCCCCAGCATTTT; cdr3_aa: CASSHHRDTYSNQPQHF
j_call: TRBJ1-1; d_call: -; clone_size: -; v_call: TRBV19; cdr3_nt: TGTGCCAGTCTCCCCTTAGACAGACCGACGAACACTGAAGCTTTCTTT; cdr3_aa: CASLPLDRPTNTEAFF
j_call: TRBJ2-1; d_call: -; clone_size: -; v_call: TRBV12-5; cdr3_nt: TGTGCTAGTGGTTATCAGGGTTACAATGAGCAGTTCTTC; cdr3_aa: CASGYQGYNEQFF
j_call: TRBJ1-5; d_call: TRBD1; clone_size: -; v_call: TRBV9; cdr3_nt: TGTGCCAGCAGCCCGGGACAGGGGAACCAGCCCCAGCATTTT; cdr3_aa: CASSPGQGNQPQHF
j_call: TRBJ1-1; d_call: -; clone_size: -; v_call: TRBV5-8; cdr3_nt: TGTGCCAGCAGCTCGGGGGTGCAGGACACTGAAGCTTTCTTT; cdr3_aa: CASSSGVQDTEAFF
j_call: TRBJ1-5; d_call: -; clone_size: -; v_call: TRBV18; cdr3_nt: TGTGCCAGCTCAACGCCTAGAATGGCAGGGAGGCAGGATCAGCCCCAGCATTTT; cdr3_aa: CASSTPRMAGRQDQPQHF
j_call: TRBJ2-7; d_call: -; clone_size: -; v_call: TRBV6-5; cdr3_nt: TGTGCCAGCAGTTCCAACAGGGAACCGGGGGAGCAGTACTTC; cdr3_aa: CASSSNREPGEQYF
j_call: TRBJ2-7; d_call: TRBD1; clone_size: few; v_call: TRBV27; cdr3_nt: TGTGCCAGCAGGCCAACAGGGGAACACGAGCAGTACTTC; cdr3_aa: CASRPTGEHEQYF
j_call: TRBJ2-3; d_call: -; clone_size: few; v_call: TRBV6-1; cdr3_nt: TGTGCCAGCAGTGAAGATGTTTTGGCGGGGTACACAGATACGCAGTATTTT; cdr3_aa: CASSEDVLAGYTDTQYF
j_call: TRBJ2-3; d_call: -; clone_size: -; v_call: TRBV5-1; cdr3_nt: TGCGCCAGCAGCTTCCAGGGCGCCCCCACAGATACGCAGTATTTT; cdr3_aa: CASSFQGAPTDTQYF
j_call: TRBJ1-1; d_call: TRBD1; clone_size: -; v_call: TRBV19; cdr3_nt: TGTGCCAGTAGCTTCCAGGGGGACACTGAAGCTTTCTTT; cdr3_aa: CASSFQGDTEAFF
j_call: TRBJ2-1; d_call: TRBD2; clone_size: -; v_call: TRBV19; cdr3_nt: TGTGCCAGTAGTCCCTGGACTAGCGGTAACAATGAGCAGTTCTTC; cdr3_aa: CASSPWTSGNNEQFF
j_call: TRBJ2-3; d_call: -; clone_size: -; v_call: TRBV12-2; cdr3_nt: TGTGCAAGTGCATGCCTCAGCCCCGGGAGCACAGATACGCAGTATTTT; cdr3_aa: CASACLSPGSTDTQYF
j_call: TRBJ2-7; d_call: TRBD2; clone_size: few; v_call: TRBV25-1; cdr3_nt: TGTGCCAGCAGTGAAGGACTAGCGGGGCGGTACGAGCAGTACTTC; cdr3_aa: CASSEGLAGRYEQYF
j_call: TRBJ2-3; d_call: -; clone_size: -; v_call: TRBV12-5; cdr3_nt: TGTGCTAGTGGTTTGTTACGGGACTCCTCTAGCACAGATACGCAGTATTTT; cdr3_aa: CASGLLRDSSSTDTQYF
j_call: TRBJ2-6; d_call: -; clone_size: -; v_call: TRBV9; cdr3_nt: TGTGCCAGCAGCGTAGCCAGCTCTGGGGCCAACGTCCTGACTTTC; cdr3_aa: CASSVASSGANVLTF
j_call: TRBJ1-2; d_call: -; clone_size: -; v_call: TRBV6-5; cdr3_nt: TGTGCCAGCAGTGCCACGATCACCTTGAGCTATGGCTACACCTTC; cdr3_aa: CASSATITLSYGYTF
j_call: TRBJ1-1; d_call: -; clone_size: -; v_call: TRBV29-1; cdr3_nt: TGCAGCGTGAAGCTATGGAACACTGAAGCTTTCTTT; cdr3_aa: CSVKLWNTEAFF
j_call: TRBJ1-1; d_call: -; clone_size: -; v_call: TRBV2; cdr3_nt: TGTGCCAGCAGTCCTACAGGGTTGGCTGAAGCTTTCTTT; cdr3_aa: CASSPTGLAEAFF
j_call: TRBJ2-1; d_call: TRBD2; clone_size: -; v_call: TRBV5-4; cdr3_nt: TGTGCCAGCAGCAACGGGGGGGGATACAATGAGCAGTTCTTC; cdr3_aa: CASSNGGGYNEQFF
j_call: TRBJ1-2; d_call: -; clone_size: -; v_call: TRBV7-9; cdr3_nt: TGTGCCAGCAGCTTAGGACAGGTCTATGGCTACACCTTC; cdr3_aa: CASSLGQVYGYTF
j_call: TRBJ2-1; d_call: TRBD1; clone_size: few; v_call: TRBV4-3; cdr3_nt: TGCGCCAGCAGCCCAGCAGGGGGCCTACTCTACAATGAGCAGTTCTTC; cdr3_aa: CASSPAGGLLYNEQFF